This is a list of T cell receptor beta chains from one sample in a study of shared clonotypes between healthy human individuals. The repertoire was sequenced with immunoSEQ multiplex PCR; TCRdb's copy has only in-frame clones and lacks some. The data show 2.3 million or so clones, with 90% to 95% seen just once and roughly 0.36% held by the top ten. Sequenced material: naive CD4+ T cells from PBMCs. These receptor sequences come from a man aged 18 to 30 in good health. Some clones in this sample may be carry-over from other donors' samples. The CDR3 runs from the conserved cysteine through the conserved F or W. The D gene is left open where the match is weak. Size is omitted from some rows. Given values are once, few, many or a class for expanded clones.

-,-,TRBV5-4,TRBJ1-6,14,CASSLRQDNSPLHF,TGTGCCAGCAGCCTTAGACAGGATAATTCACCCCTCCACTTT
-,-,TRBV15,TRBJ1-1,14,CATSRSRISTEAFF,TGTGCCACCAGCAGATCAAGGATATCCACTGAAGCTTTCTTT
-,-,TRBV7-2,TRBJ2-7,15,CASSLGPGSGYEQYF,TGTGCCAGCAGCTTAGGGCCGGGGAGCGGCTACGAGCAGTACTTC
-,once,TRBV19,TRBJ2-6,15,CASRSVASGANVLTF,TGTGCCAGTAGATCGGTTGCCTCTGGGGCCAACGTCCTGACTTTC
TRBD2,-,TRBV5-6,TRBJ2-7,17,CASSSQPGLAGSYEQYF,TGTGCCAGCAGCTCCCAGCCGGGACTAGCGGGCTCCTACGAGCAGTACTTC
-,-,TRBV7-2,TRBJ1-5,14,CASSLLGQNQPQHF,TGTGCCAGCAGCTTACTGGGGCAGAATCAGCCCCAGCATTTT
TRBD2,-,TRBV27,TRBJ2-4,13,CASSEASGSIQYF,TGTGCCAGCAGTGAGGCTAGCGGGAGCATTCAGTACTTC
TRBD1,-,TRBV29-1,TRBJ1-6,13,CSTGTDYNSPLHF,TGCAGTACCGGGACAGATTATAATTCACCCCTCCACTTT
-,-,TRBV5-6,TRBJ2-3,13,CASSPSEGGTQYF,TGTGCCAGCAGCCCCTCCGAGGGGGGTACGCAGTATTTT
-,-,TRBV27,TRBJ1-4,14,CASSLTEGNEKLFF,TGTGCCAGCAGTTTAACAGAAGGGAATGAAAAACTGTTTTTT
TRBD1,-,TRBV6-5,TRBJ1-5,13,CASSYSGQGAQHF,TGTGCCAGCAGTTACTCAGGACAGGGAGCCCAGCATTTT
TRBD2,-,TRBV27,TRBJ2-1,15,CASSLTRAGVHEQFF,TGTGCCAGCAGTTTAACTCGGGCGGGAGTTCATGAGCAGTTCTTC
-,-,TRBV2,TRBJ2-3,14,CASSPVLSTDTQYF,TGTGCCAGCAGTCCCGTCCTGAGCACAGATACGCAGTATTTT
-,-,TRBV28,TRBJ2-7,15,CASRQSGGGGYEQYF,TGTGCCAGCAGACAATCGGGGGGCGGAGGATACGAGCAGTACTTC
-,-,TRBV7-9,TRBJ1-2,12,CASSDYSYGYTF,TGTGCCAGCAGCGACTACAGCTATGGCTACACCTTC
TRBD2,-,TRBV7-9,TRBJ2-3,15,CASSLLAGGTDTQYF,TGTGCCAGCAGCTTACTAGCGGGGGGCACAGATACGCAGTATTTT
-,-,TRBV7-2,TRBJ2-7,15,CASSLATVGWYEQYF,TGTGCCAGCAGCTTAGCGACAGTGGGATGGTACGAGCAGTACTTC
-,-,TRBV5-4,TRBJ2-5,18,CASSVGSGNSLSLETQYF,TGTGCCAGCAGCGTGGGCAGCGGAAACAGCCTGTCGTTGGAGACCCAGTACTTC
-,-,TRBV6-6,TRBJ1-5,13,CASGSTGGQPQHF,TGTGCCAGCGGTTCGACGGGGGGTCAGCCCCAGCATTTT
TRBD1,-,TRBV28,TRBJ2-5,15,CASSTITGVGETQYF,TGTGCCAGCAGCACGATTACAGGGGTAGGAGAGACCCAGTACTTC
TRBD1,-,TRBV5-1,TRBJ2-7,15,CASGPGQGLSYEQYF,TGCGCCAGCGGCCCGGGACAGGGATTGAGCTACGAGCAGTACTTC
-,-,TRBV5-8,TRBJ1-2,14,CASSRGLTNYGYTF,TGTGCCAGCAGCCGGGGACTAACTAACTATGGCTACACCTTC
-,-,TRBV30,TRBJ1-2,18,CAWSVQGSGAFLDYGYTF,TGTGCCTGGAGTGTACAAGGGTCAGGAGCATTTTTGGACTATGGCTACACCTTC
-,-,TRBV7-2,TRBJ2-2,15,CASSLVKASIGELFF,TGTGCCAGCAGCTTAGTCAAGGCTAGCATCGGGGAGCTGTTTTTT
TRBD2,-,TRBV4-1,TRBJ2-1,19,CASSQDNGRPSGIYNEQFF,TGCGCCAGCAGCCAAGATAATGGGCGGCCTAGCGGGATATACAATGAGCAGTTCTTC
-,-,TRBV11-2,TRBJ1-2,14,CASSLAQQGAGYTF,TGTGCCAGCAGCTTAGCACAGCAGGGCGCGGGCTACACCTTC
-,-,TRBV7-3,TRBJ2-2,13,CASTPGLTGELFF,TGTGCCAGCACCCCGGGTCTCACCGGGGAGCTGTTTTTT
TRBD2,-,TRBV4-1,TRBJ2-3,16,CASSPGLLNRPDTQYF,TGCGCCAGCAGCCCGGGACTACTTAATCGTCCAGATACGCAGTATTTT
-,-,TRBV6-1,TRBJ1-5,14,CASSPAGDNQPQHF,TGTGCCAGCAGCCCCGCGGGGGACAATCAGCCCCAGCATTTT
TRBD1,-,TRBV11-2,TRBJ1-3,16,CASSLWDRDSGNTIYF,TGTGCCAGCAGCTTATGGGACAGGGACTCTGGAAACACCATATATTTT
-,few,TRBV28,TRBJ2-3,11,CASGSTDTQYF,TGTGCCAGCGGGAGCACAGATACGCAGTATTTT
-,-,TRBV18,TRBJ1-4,14,CASSLNRDPEKLFF,TGTGCCAGCTCACTCAACCGGGACCCTGAAAAACTGTTTTTT
TRBD2,-,TRBV5-1,TRBJ2-2,16,CASSLGTSGRSVELFF,TGCGCCAGCAGCTTGGGGACTAGCGGGAGGTCTGTGGAGCTGTTTTTT
-,-,TRBV30,TRBJ1-3,12,CAWGSSGNTIYF,TGTGCCTGGGGGAGCTCTGGAAACACCATATATTTT
-,-,TRBV6-1,TRBJ1-5,14,CASSEASKNQPQHF,TGTGCCAGCAGTGAAGCGTCCAAAAATCAGCCCCAGCATTTT
-,-,TRBV18,TRBJ2-5,15,CASSPVASAAETQYF,TGTGCCAGCTCACCAGTTGCTAGCGCGGCAGAGACCCAGTACTTC
-,-,TRBV5-1,TRBJ1-1,13,CASSLAGISEAFF,TGCGCCAGCAGCTTGGCAGGGATCTCTGAAGCTTTCTTT
TRBD1,-,TRBV18,TRBJ1-6,15,CASSPSGGPGFPLHF,TGTGCCAGCTCACCATCAGGGGGGCCCGGTTTCCCCCTCCACTTT
-,few,TRBV6-5,TRBJ1-1,15,CASSYSSAGNTEAFF,TGTGCCAGCAGTTACTCGAGCGCGGGAAACACTGAAGCTTTCTTT
TRBD2,-,TRBV7-2,TRBJ2-7,16,CASSLVRTSGGYEQYF,TGTGCCAGCAGCTTAGTAAGGACTAGCGGGGGCTACGAGCAGTACTTC
TRBD2,-,TRBV18,TRBJ2-1,18,CASSLFPTGTSGYNEQFF,TGTGCCAGCTCACTCTTTCCTACCGGGACTAGCGGCTACAATGAGCAGTTCTTC
-,-,TRBV2,TRBJ2-2,14,CASSRTVNTGELFF,TGTGCCAGCAGCCGGACAGTGAACACCGGGGAGCTGTTTTTT
-,-,TRBV9,TRBJ1-2,14,CASSVSRTSYGYTF,TGTGCCAGCAGCGTAAGCAGGACCTCCTATGGCTACACCTTC
TRBD1,once,TRBV27,TRBJ2-7,15,CASSSSDRGVGEQYF,TGTGCCAGCAGTTCGAGTGACAGGGGAGTTGGGGAGCAGTACTTC
TRBD1,-,TRBV2,TRBJ1-5,16,CASSGFPGGSYQPQHF,TGTGCCAGCAGTGGGTTTCCAGGGGGGTCTTATCAGCCCCAGCATTTT
-,-,TRBV18,TRBJ2-7,12,CASSPLGEEQYF,TGTGCCAGCTCACCACTTGGTGAGGAGCAGTACTTC
TRBD1,-,TRBV7-9,TRBJ1-2,14,CASSDLGTGDGYTF,TGTGCCAGCAGCGACCTCGGGACAGGGGATGGCTACACCTTC
-,-,TRBV7-8,TRBJ1-5,15,CASSYRQNNNQPQHF,TGTGCCAGCAGCTACCGACAGAATAATAATCAGCCCCAGCATTTT
TRBD2,-,TRBV28,TRBJ2-7,16,CASSSGLAGVPYEQYF,TGTGCCAGCAGTTCGGGACTAGCGGGAGTCCCCTACGAGCAGTACTTC